The TCR beta chain described here comes from a study of response to subunit inactivated influenza vaccine. In the case of this clonotype: What it binds is unknown.

The CDR3 length is 14 residues. Germline loops: CDR1 MNHNS, CDR2 SASEGT. V dropped 6 bases and J dropped 5 bases, with 17 bases sitting between them. TCRdb recomputed calls from the RT-PCR reads with MiXCR, one row per CDR3 protein. The sample contains roughly 570,000 distinct CDR3 sequences, approximately 13% of which appear only once. Points from the study as a whole: Seasonal influenza vaccination, on each occasion, was suggested by the authors to recruit few new T cells.

The sequencing used PBMCs from blood, collected about 40 days after vaccination. The source is a man in his fifties who received an inactivated influenza vaccine. The chain is built from TRBV6-1 and TRBJ2-7, with TRBD1 as a possible D gene (5 bases). Here the CDR3 DNA reads TGTGCCAGCAGCCAAGTCAGGGCTGGGCACGAGCAGTACTTC. It encodes CASSQVRAGHEQYF.